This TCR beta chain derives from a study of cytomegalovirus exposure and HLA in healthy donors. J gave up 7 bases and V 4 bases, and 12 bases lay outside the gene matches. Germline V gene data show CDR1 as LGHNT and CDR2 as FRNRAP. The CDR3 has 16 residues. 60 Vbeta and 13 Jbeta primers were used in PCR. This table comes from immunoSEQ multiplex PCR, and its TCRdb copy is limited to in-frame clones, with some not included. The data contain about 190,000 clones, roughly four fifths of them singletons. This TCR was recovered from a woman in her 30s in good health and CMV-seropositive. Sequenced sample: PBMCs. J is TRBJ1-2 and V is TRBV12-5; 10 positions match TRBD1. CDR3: CASGSGTGESNRGYTF. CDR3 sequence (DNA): TGTGCTAGTGGTTCCGGGACAGGGGAGAGTAACCGTGGCTACACCTTC.